Shown below are 13 T cell receptor beta chains from a single sample sequenced in a study of T cells in localized non-small cell lung cancer. Profiling relied on immunoSEQ multiplex PCR, and the TCRdb table lists in-frame clones only, not all of them. The sample lists 25,000 to 35,000 clones, around nine tenths occurring once. Sample: peripheral blood, taken before any cancer treatment. The source of these receptors is a female donor of 60 years or more with stage I lung adenocarcinoma.

The chain couples TRBV2 to TRBJ2-1; 9 bases line up with TRBD2. Germline-derived CDR1 and CDR2 are SNHLY and FYNNEI. This CDR3 contains 15 residues. The V segment lost 4 bases and the J segment 8 bases; nucleotides outside the gene matches: 9. CDR3 DNA: TGTGCCAGCAGTGTAATAGCGGGAGCAGGACATGAGCAGTTCTTC. It encodes CASSVIAGAGHEQFF.

The chain links TRBV7-2 to TRBJ2-2; 9 nucleotides match TRBD2. V lost 1 base to trimming and J lost 3 bases; unmatched junction nucleotides: 3. Germline CDR1 reads SGHTA; CDR2 reads FQGNSA. CDR3 length: 16 amino acids. The CDR3 sequence is CASSLVAGEYTGELFF. The CDR3 DNA reads as TGTGCCAGCAGCTTAGTAGCGGGAGAGTACACCGGGGAGCTGTTTTTT.

The chain has TRBV11-1 and TRBJ2-3, with D possibly matching TRBD2 (6 bases). Trimming cost V 5 bases and J 6 bases, with 15 bases left between them. The CDR3 totals 14 residues. The V gene's germline CDR1 is SGHAT and CDR2 FQDESV (reference sequence). For the CDR3, the DNA is TGTGCCAGCAGCCTGACAGCCGGGGGTGATACGCAGTATTTT. This gives the protein CASSLTAGGDTQYF.

J is TRBJ2-1 and V is TRBV2; 9 bases are shared with TRBD2. This CDR3 has 16 residues. Germline CDR1 is SNHLY and CDR2 is FYNNEI. V was pared by 4 bases and J by 0 bases, with 4 bases of the junction left unmatched. CDR3 in amino acids: CASSGTSVSSYNEQFF. The CDR3 DNA reads as TGTGCCAGCAGTGGGACTAGCGTCAGCTCCTACAATGAGCAGTTCTTC.

V and J are TRBV12-5 and TRBJ2-1; the D is unclear. This CDR3 has 11 residues. V lost 3 bases, J lost 8 bases, and 5 bases lay in between. Per germline, CDR1 LGHNT and CDR2 FRNRAP. The CDR3 nucleotides are TGTGCTAGTGGTTTAGACGATGAGCAGTTCTTC. This translates into CASGLDDEQFF. Variable domain in full (rest from reference TRBV12-5 and TRBJ2-1): DARVTQTPRHKVTEMGQEVTMRCQPILGHNTVFWYRQTMMQGLELLAYFRNRAPLDDSGMPKDRFSAEMPDATLATLKIQPSEPRDSAVYFCASGLDDEQFFGPGTRLTVL.

This rearrangement joins TRBV28 to TRBJ1-2; D unresolved. The CDR3 runs to 16 residues. The V and J ends lost 6 bases and 6 bases respectively, with 23 bases between them. Per the germline V gene, CDR1 is MDHEN and CDR2 is SYDVKM. This CDR3 reads CASSRGRGAFINGYTF. Here the CDR3 DNA reads TGTGCCAGCAGCCGTGGGCGGGGTGCGTTCATTAATGGCTACACCTTC.

The chain links TRBV5-1 to TRBJ2-1, with D tentatively TRBD2 (6 bases). The germline gives CDR1 SGHRS, CDR2 YFSETQ. This CDR3 contains 17 residues. Trimming took 4 bases from V and 2 from J, leaving 19 bases between them. CDR3 region: CASSPRDSSGAYNEQFF. Here the CDR3 DNA reads TGCGCCAGCAGCCCCCGGGACTCGTCGGGCGCCTACAATGAGCAGTTCTTC. Using reference TRBV5-1 and TRBJ2-1 for the parts outside the CDR3, the full variable domain is KAGVTQTPRYLIKTRGQQVTLSCSPISGHRSVSWYQQTPGQGLQFLFEYFSETQRNKGNFPGRFSGRQFSNSRSEMNVSTLELGDSALYLCASSPRDSSGAYNEQFFGPGTRLTVL.

This chain uses TRBV7-2 with TRBJ1-3; D is ambiguous. The germline gives CDR1 SGHTA, CDR2 FQGNSA. The germline V and J ends were trimmed by 5 bases and 8 bases, with 13 bases remaining between them. The CDR3 extends over 13 amino acids. The CDR3 spells CASSRAGRDTIYF. DNA of the CDR3: TGTGCCAGCAGCCGAGCCGGTCGAGACACCATATATTTT.

The V call is TRBV7-9, the J call TRBJ2-7, with D perhaps being TRBD1 or TRBD2 (5 bases each). The germline gives CDR1 SEHNR, CDR2 FQNEAQ (reference sequence). The CDR3 extends over 16 amino acids. Trimming stripped 5 bases from V and 1 base from J, with 18 bases between. The CDR3 reads CASSPKVWGTSYEQYF. The CDR3 DNA follows: TGTGCCAGCAGCCCGAAGGTCTGGGGGACGTCCTACGAGCAGTACTTC.

The V call is TRBV7-2, the J call TRBJ2-5; TRBD2 matches at 8 bases. CDR3 length equals 15 residues. The trim removed 2 bases at V and 4 bases at J, leaving 6 bases unmatched. Germline loops: CDR1 SGHTA, CDR2 FQGNSA. CDR3 DNA sequence: TGTGCCAGCAGCTTACAAAGCGGGAGTGGAGAGACCCAGTACTTC. It specifies CASSLQSGSGETQYF.

J is TRBJ2-3 and V is TRBV11-3; 7 nucleotides match TRBD1. V dropped 1 base and J dropped 9; count of bases not matched to a gene: 7. The CDR3 sequence is 14 residues long. Germline V CDR1 and CDR2: SGHNT, YENEEA. CDR3 region: CASSLGLRGRTQYF. CDR3 nucleotide sequence: TGTGCCAGCAGCTTAGGCCTTAGGGGGCGGACGCAGTATTTT. Full variable domain (remainder filled in from reference TRBV11-3 and TRBJ2-3): EAGVVQSPRYKIIEKKQPVAFWCNPISGHNTLYWYLQNLGQGPELLIRYENEEAVDDSQLPKDRFSAERLKGVDSTLKIQPAELGDSAVYLCASSLGLRGRTQYFGPGTRLTVL.

CDR3 sequence reads: CSVSPSGQRYEQYF. CDR3 bases: TGCAGCGTTTCACCCTCGGGACAACGCTACGAGCAGTACTTC. The rearrangement uses TRBV29-1 and TRBJ2-7; maybe TRBD1 (6 bases). The CDR3 runs 14 residues. V was pared by 5 bases and J by 3 bases, with 17 bases between. CDR1 is SQVTM and CDR2 is ANQGSEA in the germline V gene.

The V call is TRBV29-1, the J call TRBJ1-2; D is perhaps TRBD1 (6 bases). V was clipped by 7 bases and J by 2 bases, with 11 bases between them. The CDR3 is made up of 12 amino acids. Germline V gives CDR1 SQVTM, CDR2 ANQGSEA. The CDR3 DNA reads TGCAGCGGGGGCAGGGGCAACTATGGCTACACCTTC. Protein product: CSGGRGNYGYTF.